A selection of T cell receptor beta chains follows, all from one sample in a study of cytomegalovirus exposure and HLA in healthy donors. Data came from immunoSEQ multiplex PCR; TCRdb stores just in-frame clones and leaves some out. The repertoire has 150,000 to 200,000 clones, roughly 91% of them found once; the top ten carry around 10%. The specimen was PBMCs. Every receptor here comes from a woman between 18 and 29 years old in good health and CMV-seropositive. CDR3s include the opening cysteine and the closing phenylalanine or tryptophan. The D gene is left open where the match is weak. Part of the rows lack a size; the others show once, few, many or a class for expanded clones.

D gene,J gene,clone size,V gene,CDR3 protein,CDR3 DNA
.,TRBJ2-2,.,TRBV19,CASSIGLNTGELFF,TGTGCCAGTAGTATAGGACTGAACACCGGGGAGCTGTTTTTT
TRBD1,TRBJ1-5,.,TRBV5-5,CASSYSLDRGNQPQHF,TGTGCCAGCAGCTACTCCCTAGACAGGGGGAATCAGCCCCAGCATTTT
.,TRBJ1-1,.,TRBV7-8,CASSLAVAGTNTEAFF,TGTGCCAGCAGCTTAGCGGTGGCAGGGACTAACACTGAAGCTTTCTTT
.,TRBJ1-2,.,TRBV10-1,CASSEGTGNIHGYTF,TGCGCCAGCAGTGAAGGAACAGGAAATATTCATGGCTACACCTTC
.,TRBJ1-5,.,TRBV2,CASSDWTASNQPQHF,TGTGCCAGCAGTGATTGGACAGCTTCAAATCAGCCCCAGCATTTT
.,TRBJ1-2,.,TRBV6-5,CASSYNLEGTGTF,TGTGCCAGCAGTTACAATTTGGAGGGTACGGGCACCTTC
TRBD1,TRBJ1-5,.,TRBV30,CAWSFGQGISGVQPQHF,TGTGCCTGGAGTTTTGGACAGGGAATATCGGGGGTTCAGCCCCAGCATTTT
.,TRBJ2-1,.,TRBV5-1,CASSLSSYNEQFF,TGCGCCAGCAGCCTAAGCTCCTACAATGAGCAGTTCTTC
TRBD1,TRBJ1-1,.,TRBV5-4,CASSFDFQGATTEAFF,TGTGCCAGCAGCTTTGACTTCCAGGGGGCTACGACTGAAGCTTTCTTT
TRBD1,TRBJ1-4,once,TRBV9,CASSGRTGINEKLFF,TGTGCCAGCAGCGGCCGGACAGGAATTAATGAAAAACTGTTTTTT
.,TRBJ2-3,.,TRBV7-8,CASRVLTSTDTQYF,TGTGCCAGCAGGGTTCTTACTAGCACAGATACGCAGTATTTT
.,TRBJ2-1,.,TRBV7-3,CASSPGDPNEQFF,TGTGCCAGCAGCCCAGGGGACCCCAATGAGCAGTTCTTC
.,TRBJ1-2,few,TRBV15,CATSSGFYGYTF,TGTGCCACCAGTTCCGGGTTCTATGGCTACACCTTC
.,TRBJ1-3,.,TRBV7-2,CAGRRVGNTIYF,TGTGCCGGCCGCCGGGTTGGAAACACCATATATTTT
TRBD1,TRBJ1-1,.,TRBV11-2,CASSLGQGPEAFF,TGTGCCAGCAGCTTAGGACAGGGACCTGAAGCTTTCTTT
.,TRBJ1-1,.,TRBV6-5,CASSLSTEAFF,TGTGCCAGCAGCCTGTCCACTGAAGCTTTCTTT
.,TRBJ2-7,once,TRBV29-1,CSVEGTGSFEQYF,TGCAGCGTTGAGGGCACCGGTAGTTTCGAGCAGTACTTC
TRBD2,TRBJ2-1,.,TRBV5-8,CASSVPFSGRGSYNEQFF,TGTGCCAGCAGCGTGCCCTTTAGCGGGAGGGGTTCCTACAATGAGCAGTTCTTC
TRBD1,TRBJ2-5,.,TRBV15,CATSRDQQGFQTQYF,TGTGCCACCAGCAGAGATCAACAGGGGTTTCAGACCCAGTACTTC
.,TRBJ2-2,.,TRBV6-6,CASSHPSGELFF,TGTGCCAGCAGCCACCCGAGTGGGGAGCTGTTTTTT
TRBD2,TRBJ2-3,.,TRBV10-3,CAIRATGGSASSTDTQYF,TGTGCCATCAGAGCTACTGGCGGGAGCGCCTCTAGCACAGATACGCAGTATTTT
TRBD2,TRBJ2-1,.,TRBV4-1,CASSPPSGRDYNEQFF,TGCGCCAGCAGTCCTCCTAGCGGGAGGGATTACAATGAGCAGTTCTTC
.,TRBJ1-1,.,TRBV9,CASSVTGMNTEAFF,TGTGCCAGCAGCGTTACAGGGATGAACACTGAAGCTTTCTTT
.,TRBJ1-2,.,TRBV2,CASSEAWISAGGYTF,TGTGCCAGCAGTGAAGCGTGGATCAGTGCGGGTGGCTACACCTTC
.,TRBJ2-5,.,TRBV4-2,CASSQAAEETQYF,TGTGCCAGCAGCCAAGCAGCGGAAGAGACCCAGTACTTC
TRBD2,TRBJ2-7,once,TRBV6-6,CASSLLPGASGYEQYF,TGTGCCAGCAGTCTACTCCCCGGGGCTAGCGGGTACGAGCAGTACTTC
TRBD2,TRBJ2-7,.,TRBV29-1,CSVEDISGRLNEQYF,TGCAGCGTTGAAGACATTAGCGGGAGGCTAAACGAGCAGTACTTC
TRBD2,TRBJ2-1,.,TRBV4-1,CASSPRTSGTYYNEQFF,TGCGCCAGCAGCCCTCGGACTAGCGGGACATACTACAATGAGCAGTTCTTC
.,TRBJ2-2,.,TRBV5-6,CASTWTVRSGELFF,TGTGCCAGCACCTGGACAGTGCGTTCCGGGGAGCTGTTTTTT
.,TRBJ2-7,once,TRBV28,CASSLPGLGEQYF,TGTGCCAGCAGTTTGCCGGGGTTGGGCGAGCAGTACTTC
TRBD1,TRBJ2-3,.,TRBV19,CASSIGQGPDTQYF,TGTGCCAGTAGTATCGGACAGGGCCCCGATACGCAGTATTTT
TRBD1,TRBJ1-1,.,TRBV7-2,CASSLARYRGQGTEAFF,TGTGCCAGCAGCTTAGCGCGTTACAGGGGGCAGGGCACTGAAGCTTTCTTT
TRBD2,TRBJ2-5,.,TRBV7-9,CASSSPGLAGQTQYF,TGTGCCAGCAGCTCACCGGGACTAGCGGGCCAGACCCAGTACTTC
TRBD1,TRBJ1-1,once,TRBV6-1,CASSGGQQNTEAFF,TGTGCCAGCAGTGGGGGACAGCAGAACACTGAAGCTTTCTTT
.,TRBJ1-5,.,TRBV27,CASSYDSPNQPQHF,TGTGCCAGCAGTTACGACAGCCCCAATCAGCCCCAGCATTTT
TRBD1,TRBJ2-1,few,TRBV28,CATGQYNEQFF,TGTGCCACGGGACAGTACAATGAGCAGTTCTTC
TRBD2,TRBJ2-3,few,TRBV29-1,CSVDGAGGDTQYF,TGCAGCGTTGATGGTGCGGGGGGGGATACGCAGTATTTT
.,TRBJ2-7,.,TRBV7-2,CASSPAAGSAYEQYF,TGTGCCAGCAGCCCAGCGGCGGGGAGTGCCTACGAGCAGTACTTC
TRBD1,TRBJ1-2,.,TRBV19,CASSLFGGQGRSNYGYTF,TGTGCCAGTAGTCTCTTCGGAGGACAGGGGCGTTCTAACTATGGCTACACCTTC
.,TRBJ2-7,.,TRBV11-3,CASSLGEYEQYF,TGTGCCAGCAGCTTAGGAGAGTACGAGCAGTACTTC
TRBD1,TRBJ2-5,once,TRBV6-5,CASSPTGGSETQYF,TGTGCCAGCAGTCCCACAGGGGGCAGCGAGACCCAGTACTTC
TRBD1,TRBJ2-1,.,TRBV9,CASSVGAGGPSYNEQFF,TGTGCCAGCAGCGTAGGGGCAGGGGGTCCTTCCTACAATGAGCAGTTCTTC
TRBD2,TRBJ2-1,.,TRBV28,CASSSLWASGRANNEQFF,TGTGCCAGCAGTTCCCTGTGGGCTAGCGGGAGGGCCAACAATGAGCAGTTCTTC
.,TRBJ1-1,.,TRBV9,CASSPMALDTEAFF,TGTGCCAGCAGCCCCATGGCTCTGGACACTGAAGCTTTCTTT
.,TRBJ2-1,.,TRBV5-1,CASSWTIHNEQFF,TGCGCCAGCAGCTGGACAATTCACAATGAGCAGTTCTTC
TRBD1,TRBJ2-7,.,TRBV7-2,CASSPTGYHEQYF,TGTGCCAGCAGCCCGACAGGGTACCACGAGCAGTACTTC
TRBD2,TRBJ2-5,.,TRBV15,CATSRGRTSSEGETQYF,TGTGCCACCAGCCGTGGGCGGACTAGCTCCGAGGGAGAGACCCAGTACTTC
.,TRBJ2-1,.,TRBV9,CASSALLYNEQFF,TGTGCCAGCAGCGCCTTACTATACAATGAGCAGTTCTTC
TRBD1,TRBJ1-3,.,TRBV7-8,CASSQDRAGNTIYF,TGTGCCAGCAGCCAGGACAGGGCTGGAAACACCATATATTTT
.,TRBJ1-5,.,TRBV6-1,CASSATQGQPQHF,TGTGCCAGCAGTGCAACACAGGGTCAGCCCCAGCATTTT
.,TRBJ1-2,.,TRBV6-1,CASSEAKGRSGYTF,TGTGCCAGCAGTGAAGCGAAGGGGCGGAGTGGCTACACCTTC
.,TRBJ2-3,.,TRBV6-6,CASSYGPDTQYF,TGTGCCAGCAGTTACGGGCCGGATACGCAGTATTTT
TRBD1,TRBJ1-4,.,TRBV7-9,CASSPGGQGEEKLFF,TGTGCCAGCAGCCCAGGGGGGCAGGGAGAGGAAAAACTGTTTTTT